This passage covers 16 T cell receptor beta chains from one sample sequenced in a study of T cell clonality in common variable immunodeficiency. Findings of the study overall: In common variable immunodeficiency, TCR beta chains reportedly carried fewer deletions and N-nucleotide insertions.

TCRdb's copy holds only in-frame clones and misses some; the assay was immunoSEQ multiplex PCR. This sample comprises some 11,000 clones, none seen once only. Their antigens are not known. Sample: peripheral blood mononuclear cells. These receptor sequences come from a human donor with common variable immunodeficiency.

Concerning this clone itself: The read halts 3 residues ahead of the CDR3 end, with the missing end drawn from the germline J gene. The V call is TRBV18, the J call TRBJ1-1; D uncertain. This CDR3 contains 13 residues. The germline V gene encodes CDR1 KGHSH and CDR2 LQKENI. V lost 0 bases to trimming and J lost 7 bases, with 9 bases between them. The CDR3 bases that were read are TGTGCCAGCTCACCACCGCCAGGTTTTGAA. This encodes CASSPPPGFE. The entire CDR3 protein is CASSPPPGFEAFF.

This clone was recorded at least ten times. The read stops 3 residues short of the end of the CDR3; the missing end is completed from the germline J gene. This rearrangement joins TRBV20-1 to TRBJ2-4; 12 bases fit TRBD1. Trimming at V came to 4 bases and at J to 6 bases, leaving 16 bases not matched to a gene. Germline lookup yields CDR1 DFQATT and CDR2 SNEGSKA (reference sequence). The CDR3 sequence is 18 residues long. Incomplete CDR3 DNA: TGCAGTGCTATCCGGGGGACAGGGGGCTTCGGGCCTACAAACATT. It codes for CSAIRGTGGFGPTNI. The complete CDR3 protein is CSAIRGTGGFGPTNIQYF.

This clone was recorded a few times. The read ends 3 residues early relative to the CDR3; the germline J gene fills the gap. V gene TRBV7-2 combines with J gene TRBJ1-2; D is possibly TRBD1 (5 bases). The germline V and J ends were trimmed by 3 bases and 7 bases, with 15 bases remaining between them. Per germline, CDR1 SGHTA and CDR2 FQGNSA. The CDR3 runs to 14 residues. The CDR3 sequence is CASSFARDSGGYTF. CDR3 bases read: TGTGCCAGCAGCTTTGCCAGGGACTCGGGTGGC.

Concerning this clone: The read halts 3 residues ahead of the CDR3 end, with the missing end drawn from the germline J gene. The rearrangement links TRBV6-1 to TRBJ2-7; D not certain. Germline CDR1 is MNHNS and CDR2 is SASEGT. V lost 4 bases, J lost 6 bases, and 13 bases lay in between. This CDR3 region has 13 residues. The DNA read from the CDR3 is TGTGCCAGCAGTGCGTGCCAGGATTGCGAG. It translates to CASSACQDCE. Given in full, the CDR3 is CASSACQDCEQYF.

In this sample, this clone turned up a few times. The read ends 3 residues shy of where the CDR3 ends; the end is completed using the germline J gene. This chain connects TRBV7-2 to TRBJ1-1; tentatively, D is TRBD1 (5 bases). Germline values: CDR1 SGHTA, CDR2 FQGNSA. CDR3 size: 11 residues. CDR3 residues: CASTEGILAFF. Incomplete CDR3 DNA: TGTGCCAGCACCGAGGGGATTCTG.

This clone was picked up a small number of times. Read sequence stops 3 residues before the CDR3 end, and the germline J gene provides the missing end. J is TRBJ1-4 and V is TRBV7-9; the match to TRBD1 covers 7 bases. The germline CDR1 and CDR2 sequences are SEHNR and FQNEAQ (reference sequence). With V trimmed by 3 bases and J by 2 bases, 3 bases remained unmatched. The length of the CDR3 is 15 residues. This CDR3 reads CASSFGDSTNEKLFF. The part of the CDR3 DNA that was read is TGTGCCAGCAGCTTTGGGGACAGCACTAATGAAAAA.

Turning to this clone: Read data end 3 residues before the CDR3 end; the end is taken from the germline J gene. This chain connects TRBV7-9 to TRBJ2-5; no firm D call. Germline V CDR1 and CDR2: SEHNR, FQNEAQ (reference sequence). The V gene lost 0 bases and the J gene lost 3 bases, with 5 bases spanning the gap. The CDR3 spans 13 residues. The sequenced part of the CDR3 DNA is TGTGCCAGCAGCTTAGCGTCGGAAGAGACC. Protein sequence: CASSLASEET. From start to end, the CDR3 is CASSLASEETQYF.

In its sample, this clone is medium-sized. The read stops 3 residues short of the end of the CDR3; the missing end is completed from the germline J gene. This chain uses TRBV5-1 with TRBJ1-1; no reliable D call. Per the germline V gene, CDR1 is SGHRS and CDR2 is YFSETQ. Trimming took off 0 bases at V and 3 bases at J, with 9 bases between the two ends. The CDR3 contains 14 residues. The part of the CDR3 DNA that was read is TGCGCCAGCAGCTTGGGCAACAAACACACTGAA. This sequence encodes CASSLGNKHTE. The whole CDR3 protein is CASSLGNKHTEAFF.

This clone was observed a handful of times. The sequenced part of the CDR3 DNA is TGTGCCAGCAGCGCAGGGGCCGAGCTTTCACCC. Encoded protein: CASSAGAELSP. The CDR3 in its entirety is CASSAGAELSPLHF. The chain carries TRBV7-9 and TRBJ1-6; D may be TRBD1 (6 bases). The read is 3 residues too short to cover the CDR3 end, so that end is filled in from the germline J gene. The V gene's germline CDR1 is SEHNR and CDR2 FQNEAQ (reference sequence). This CDR3 is built from 14 residues. V was pared by 5 bases and J by 9 bases, with 14 bases between.

Concerning this clone itself: The read stops 3 residues short of the end of the CDR3; the missing end is completed from the germline J gene. The chain is built from TRBV10-2 and TRBJ2-5, with D perhaps TRBD1 (7 bases). CDR1 is WSHSY, CDR2 SAAADI, per germline. The CDR3 has 14 residues. The germline V and J ends were trimmed by 6 bases and 7 bases, with 18 bases remaining between them. This CDR3 is CASRDGTPGGTQYF. CDR3 DNA (partial): TGCGCCAGCAGGGACGGGACTCCAGGGGGGACC.

Ten or more counts support this clone. The sequenced fragment ends 3 residues before the CDR3 boundary, so the rest is inferred from the germline J gene. This rearrangement joins TRBV5-5 to TRBJ1-2; the D gene is possibly TRBD1 (5 bases). Germline V CDR1 and CDR2: SGHKS, YYEKEE (reference sequence). This CDR3 region has 12 residues. CDR3 DNA (partial): TGTGCCAGCAGCTGGCGCCGGGGGGGC. This translates into CASSWRRGG. The whole CDR3 sequence reads CASSWRRGGYTF.

As to this clone: The sequence runs out 3 residues before the end of the CDR3; the remainder is reconstructed from the germline J gene. V gene TRBV30 combines with J gene TRBJ2-3; a weak D match, TRBD2 (7 bases). V was trimmed by 5 bases and J by 2 bases, leaving 17 bases between them. From germline, CDR1 is GTSNPN and CDR2 SVGIG (reference sequence). The CDR3 has 15 residues. CDR3 loop: CAWVDRGAPTDTQYF. The part of the CDR3 DNA that was read is TGTGCCTGGGTGGACCGGGGGGCACCCACAGATACG.

This clone was observed a handful of times. From the germline J gene comes the end of the CDR3, since the read stops 3 residues before it. This chain connects TRBV20-1 to TRBJ2-3; D is ambiguous. Germline CDR1 and CDR2: DFQATT and SNEGSKA (reference sequence). Trimming took off 4 bases at V and 3 bases at J, with 11 bases between the two ends. The CDR3 consists of 13 residues. Incomplete CDR3 DNA: TGCAGTGCTACCCAGCAAGGGACAGATACG. Translating it yields CSATQQGTDT. The full-length CDR3 reads as CSATQQGTDTQYF.

This clone was found many times. The read stops 3 residues short of the end of the CDR3; the missing end is completed from the germline J gene. This chain connects TRBV20-1 to TRBJ2-7; perhaps TRBD1 as D (5 bases). CDR1 DFQATT and CDR2 SNEGSKA come from the germline V gene (reference sequence). Trimming pared 0 bases from V and 6 bases from J, leaving 6 bases between. The CDR3 has 11 residues. The CDR3 loop is CSAREGREQYF. The DNA read from the CDR3 is TGCAGTGCTAGAGAGGGGCGCGAG.

About this clone: The read comes to an end 3 residues before the CDR3 does, leaving the germline J gene to fill in the end. The J gene is TRBJ2-5, the V gene TRBV7-6; 8 nucleotides line up with TRBD1. The germline V gene encodes CDR1 SGHVS and CDR2 FNYEAQ. J lost 2 bases, V lost 6 bases, and 8 bases had no gene match. The CDR3 extends over 15 amino acids. CDR3: CASRTGGSRQETQYF. The CDR3 DNA, read in part, is TGTGCCAGCAGAACAGGGGGGAGCCGTCAAGAGACC.

This clone was counted a few times. The read halts 3 residues ahead of the CDR3 end, with the missing end drawn from the germline J gene. This chain uses TRBV30 with TRBJ1-2; weak D call: TRBD1 (5 bases). CDR3 size: 13 residues. V was pared by 6 bases and J by 7 bases, with 18 bases between. From germline, CDR1 is GTSNPN and CDR2 SVGIG (reference sequence). Incomplete CDR3 DNA: TGTGCCTGTAGCGGGACGGCTAGAGGTGGC. This sequence encodes CACSGTARGG. The whole CDR3 reads CACSGTARGGYTF.